Following are 10 T cell receptor beta chains from one sample sequenced in a study of T cell responses to AZD1222 COVID-19 vaccine. Using immunoSEQ multiplex PCR, the repertoire was profiled, and TCRdb retains in-frame clones only, with some absent. Among around 120,000 clones listed, 90% to 95% were seen once. Material: peripheral blood, obtained on day 0 of AZD1222 vaccination. These receptors were taken from an adult in good health.

This rearrangement joins TRBV2 to TRBJ1-5, with D tentatively TRBD1 (6 bases). V shed 5 bases and J shed 5 bases, with 10 bases lying between them. CDR1 is SNHLY and CDR2 is FYNNEI in the germline V gene. The CDR3 runs to 13 residues. CDR3 protein: CASSRDIHQPQHF. CDR3 in DNA: TGTGCCAGCAGTAGGGACATTCATCAGCCCCAGCATTTT.

In its sample, this clone was seen once. The chain uses TRBV6-2 or TRBV6-3 and TRBJ2-7; D is perhaps TRBD2 (6 bases). Germline CDR1 and CDR2: MNHEY and SVGEGT. Deletions cut 4 bases from V and 4 bases from J, with 26 bases between. This CDR3 spans 18 amino acids. The CDR3: CASSWGRWLRDSKYEQYF. The CDR3 DNA sequence: TGTGCCAGCAGTTGGGGGAGGTGGTTGCGGGACTCGAAATACGAGCAGTACTTC.

V gene TRBV19 combines with J gene TRBJ2-2, with D possibly being TRBD2 (5 bases). The CDR3 is 17 residues long. Germline V gene lookup returns CDR1 LNHDA and CDR2 SQIVND (reference sequence). Deletions cut 7 bases from V and 5 bases from J, with 23 bases between. The CDR3 loop reads CASTTSFFGVGTGELFF. CDR3 DNA sequence: TGTGCCAGTACCACATCGTTTTTCGGGGTCGGGACCGGGGAGCTGTTTTTT.

V usage is TRBV21-1 and J usage is TRBJ1-5. TRBV21-1 is reported as a pseudogene. CDR3 length: 17 amino acids. CDR3 sequence (DNA): TGTGCCAGCAGCAAAATGGGGTCAGGTCCTAGCAATCAGCCCCAGCATTTT. Translation: CASSKMGSGPSNQPQHF.

This chain joins TRBV5-4 and TRBJ1-3; weak D call: TRBD1 (6 bases). CDR3 length: 13 amino acids. The germline gives CDR1 SGHNT, CDR2 YYREEE (reference sequence). The V end lost 9 bases, the J end lost 3 bases, and 13 bases lay between the germline ends. Here the CDR3 DNA reads TGTGCCACATCCCGGGACATTGGAAACACCATATATTTT. Encoded protein: CATSRDIGNTIYF.

In this sample, this clone turned up once. The chain joins TRBV3-1 (or the pseudogene TRBV3-2) to TRBJ2-3, with TRBD2 matching 16 bases. V lost 0 bases to trimming and J lost 0 bases; unmatched junction nucleotides: 3. Germline V gene sequence: CDR1 LGHDT, CDR2 YNNKEL (reference sequence). This CDR3 has 19 residues. The CDR3 DNA follows: TGTGCCAGCAGCCAAGAGGGGGGACTAGCGGGAGGGAGCACAGATACGCAGTATTTT. It translates to CASSQEGGLAGGSTDTQYF.

The chain uses TRBV3-1 (or the pseudogene TRBV3-2) and TRBJ1-1; TRBD1 matches 7 bases. CDR1 LGHDT and CDR2 YNNKEL come from the germline V gene (reference sequence). The J segment lost 4 bases and the V segment lost 1 base, leaving 6 bases of the junction unmatched. The CDR3 has 15 amino acids. The CDR3 DNA sequence: TGTGCCAGCAGCCAAGGAAGGGGGCTAAGCACTGAAGCTTTCTTT. It codes for CASSQGRGLSTEAFF.

The chain combines TRBV24-1 with TRBJ2-7; 12 bases map to TRBD1. Trimming at V came to 1 base and at J to 7 bases, leaving 7 bases not matched to a gene. The CDR3 has 16 amino acids. CDR1 is KGHDR, CDR2 SFDVKD, per germline. CDR3 DNA: TGTGCCACCAGTGATTTTGGGACAGGGGGCGGATGGGAGCAGTACTTC. It codes for CATSDFGTGGGWEQYF.

This rearrangement joins TRBV6-5 to TRBJ1-1; D gene unclear. Trimming stripped 5 bases from V and 5 bases from J, with 18 bases between. This CDR3 contains 15 residues. Germline CDR1 is MNHEY and CDR2 is SVGAGI. CDR3 in amino acids: CASSPPLIETTEAFF. DNA of the CDR3: TGTGCCAGCAGTCCTCCTTTAATAGAGACGACTGAAGCTTTCTTT.

The chain has TRBV3-1 (or the pseudogene TRBV3-2) and TRBJ1-2, with 8 bases identical to TRBD1. J gave up 2 bases and V 4 bases, and 0 bases lay outside the gene matches. Germline V lookup: CDR1 LGHDT, CDR2 YNNKEL (reference sequence). CDR3 length: 13 residues. CDR3 loop: CASSRTGNYGYTF. In DNA, the CDR3 is TGTGCCAGCAGCCGGACAGGGAACTATGGCTACACCTTC.